This TCR beta chain is from a study of blood T cell repertoires in COVID-19. Study-wide background: Some COVID-19 samples were acute and others convalescent; all came from the United States, Italy and Spain. T cells, B-cell-depleted T cells, or PBMCs supplied cDNA or gDNA.

This table comes from immunoSEQ multiplex PCR, and its TCRdb copy is limited to in-frame clones, with some not included. The sample yields roughly 260,000 clones, approximately 80% seen once. Per the germline V gene, CDR1 is SGHRS and CDR2 is YFSETQ. Unmatched junction bases numbered 6, after V lost 5 bases and J lost 2 bases. The CDR3 runs 14 residues. Source material: peripheral blood. This TCR was sampled from a woman aged 40-49 years with active or convalescent COVID-19. This sequence joins TRBV5-1 and TRBJ2-5; 7 bases align to TRBD2. The chain's CDR3 is CASSPGGGQETQYF. CDR3 coding DNA: TGCGCCAGCAGTCCGGGGGGAGGGCAAGAGACCCAGTACTTC.